These T cell receptor beta chains were read from a single sample in a study of cytomegalovirus exposure and HLA in healthy donors. Clones were read by immunoSEQ multiplex PCR, and TCRdb kept only the in-frame ones, dropping some. Here the sample spans about 250,000 clones, over 90% being singletons. The sample consisted of PBMCs. These receptors originate from a girl aged 2 to 9 in good health and CMV-seronegative. Each CDR3 is given with its conserved first and last residue. A D gene is named only where the DNA matches it firmly. Size is stated for part of the rows, as once, few or many counts, or as a class when the clone is expanded.

v_gene	j_gene	d_gene	abundance	CDR3nt	CDR3aa
TRBV18	TRBJ1-1	TRBD1	-	TGTGCCAGCTCACCTCAACAGGGGACTGAAGCTTTCTTT	CASSPQQGTEAFF
TRBV19	TRBJ1-2	-	-	TGTGCCAGTAGTATACGGGGGGGCACGGACTATGGCTACACCTTC	CASSIRGGTDYGYTF
TRBV6-5	TRBJ2-2	-	-	TGTGCCAGCAGTTTACCCCGGGACACCGGGGAGCTGTTTTTT	CASSLPRDTGELFF
TRBV5-8	TRBJ1-1	-	-	TGTGCCAGCAGCCTCCTGCGGGGCACTGAAGCTTTCTTT	CASSLLRGTEAFF
TRBV6-4	TRBJ2-3	TRBD2	-	TGTGCCAGCAGTGACCGTCCGGGAGGGCCTCGCACAGATACGCAGTATTTT	CASSDRPGGPRTDTQYF
TRBV5-1	TRBJ2-7	-	once	TGCGCCAGCAGCTTTACATCGACAGGAGGACTGGAGCAGTACTTC	CASSFTSTGGLEQYF
TRBV27	TRBJ2-1	-	few	TGTGCCAGCAGTTTACAGAACGCCCCTTACAATGAGCAGTTCTTC	CASSLQNAPYNEQFF
TRBV7-9	TRBJ2-7	-	once	TGTGCCAGCAGCTTAGCTCAACAGGGAATGGAGCAGTACTTC	CASSLAQQGMEQYF
TRBV5-4	TRBJ1-2	TRBD1	-	TGTGCCAGCAGCCCCGCGGGACAGGGGGACCTTAGGGATGGCTACACCTTC	CASSPAGQGDLRDGYTF
TRBV12-5	TRBJ2-7	TRBD1	-	TGTGCTAGTGGTTTGCCTCGGGACAGGGGTTACGAGCAGTACTTC	CASGLPRDRGYEQYF
TRBV29-1	TRBJ2-1	-	-	TGCAGCTCACAGGATTACAATGAGCAGTTCTTC	CSSQDYNEQFF
TRBV6-4	TRBJ2-1	TRBD1	-	TGTGCCAGCAGTGAATTCAAGGGCGGGACAGGGGATGTCGATGAGCAGTTCTTC	CASSEFKGGTGDVDEQFF
TRBV2	TRBJ2-5	-	-	TGTGCCAGCAGTCGGACTTACACACCCCGGGGAGAGACCCAGTACTTC	CASSRTYTPRGETQYF
TRBV7-9	TRBJ1-5	-	-	TGTGCCAGCAGCATAGACTTGGGCCCTCTTAATCAGCCCCAGCATTTT	CASSIDLGPLNQPQHF
TRBV4-2	TRBJ2-5	TRBD1	-	TGTGCCAGCAGCCAAGGGCCGGGACAGCTCCAAGAGACCCAGTACTTC	CASSQGPGQLQETQYF
TRBV28	TRBJ1-3	-	once	TGTGCCAGCAGTTTCCAGGGAAACACCATATATTTT	CASSFQGNTIYF